A single sample is the source of the 24 T cell receptor beta chains below, sequenced in a study of graft-versus-host responses after intestinal transplantation. Labeling with CFSE marked roughly 200,000 responder cells, which were plated with roughly 200,000 irradiated, violet-dye-labeled stimulator cells. Clones were sequenced by immunoSEQ multiplex PCR, and TCRdb holds only the in-frame ones, with some missing. The sample carries about 23,000 clones, 44% recorded once. The specimen was alloreactive CD8+ T cells from a mixed lymphocyte reaction culture, collected before transplantation. Described subset: CFSE-low proliferating T cells sorted from roughly 6-day pre-transplant mixed lymphocyte reaction (GvH or HvG direction). These receptors were obtained from a human patient who was an organ donor for intestinal transplantation.

This chain joins TRBV4-1 and TRBJ2-3, with D possibly being TRBD1 (5 bases). CDR1 MGHRA and CDR2 YSYEKL come from the germline V gene. The CDR3 sequence is 16 residues long. V lost 3 bases, J lost 5 bases, and 18 bases lay in between. In nucleotides, the CDR3 is TGCGCCAGCAGCCACAGGGTGGGTAGGATAGGAGATACGCAGTATTTT. Its translation: CASSHRVGRIGDTQYF.

This clone occurred a few times. The CDR3 reads CASSSLAGGPDEQFF. The CDR3 DNA is TGCGCCAGCAGCTCACTAGCGGGAGGGCCAGATGAGCAGTTCTTC. The J gene is TRBJ2-1, the V gene TRBV5-1, with TRBD2 matching over 13 bases. Trimming took 3 bases from V and 8 from J; bases not matched to a gene: 5. The CDR3 spans 15 residues. Germline CDR1 reads SGHRS; CDR2 reads YFSETQ.

This clone was counted once. J is TRBJ2-7 and V is TRBV12-5, with D perhaps assigned TRBD1 or TRBD2 (5 bases each). Trimming removed 3 bases from V and 4 bases from J, with 10 bases in between. Looked up from germline, CDR1 is LGHNT and CDR2 is FRNRAP. CDR3 size: 13 residues. As DNA, the CDR3 is TGTGCTAGTGGTTTTCGGGACGGGTACGAGCAGTACTTC. Translated: CASGFRDGYEQYF.

This clone was observed a handful of times. This rearrangement joins TRBV13 to TRBJ2-2; 9 bases match TRBD2. The junction had 8 bases not matched to a gene; V was cut back by 4 bases and J by 2 bases. CDR3 length equals 17 residues. CDR1 PRHDT and CDR2 FYEKMQ come from the germline V gene (reference sequence). Here the CDR3 reads CASSSRAGGYNTGELFF. The CDR3 nucleotides are TGTGCCAGCAGCTCCCGAGCGGGGGGCTACAACACCGGGGAGCTGTTTTTT.

V and J are TRBV4-3 and TRBJ1-2; 7 nucleotides agree with TRBD1. After removal of 0 bases from V and 5 bases from J, the junction contained 3 bases not matched to a gene. CDR3 length: 14 residues. Looked up from germline, CDR1 is LGHNA and CDR2 is YSLEER. The CDR3 here is CASSQDWDSYGYTF. The CDR3 nucleotides read TGCGCCAGCAGCCAAGATTGGGACAGTTATGGCTACACCTTC.

This clone was observed a handful of times. The chain uses TRBV11-1 and TRBJ2-2, with TRBD1 matching 7 bases. The germline V gene has CDR1 SGHAT and CDR2 FQDESV (reference sequence). The V and J ends lost 5 bases and 0 bases, in that order; junction bases with no gene match: 3. CDR3 length: 15 residues. The chain's CDR3 is CASSRQGSNTGELFF. The CDR3 nucleotides are TGTGCCAGCAGCCGACAGGGCTCGAACACCGGGGAGCTGTTTTTT.

This clone is medium-sized. The chain has TRBV14 and TRBJ1-4; D uncertain. Germline values: CDR1 SGHDN, CDR2 FVKESK. The CDR3 spans 12 residues. V lost 4 bases, J lost 8 bases, and 8 bases lay in between. The DNA of the CDR3 is TGTGCCAGCAGCCCTTACGGGGAAAAACTGTTTTTT. Protein product: CASSPYGEKLFF. The full variable domain, its missing parts supplied by reference TRBV14 and TRBJ1-4, is EAGVTQFPSHSVIEKGQTVTLRCDPISGHDNLYWYRRVMGKEIKFLLHFVKESKQDESGMPNNRFLAERTGGTYSTLKVQPAELEDSGVYFCASSPYGEKLFFGSGTQLSVL.

V usage is TRBV9 and J usage is TRBJ1-2; D gene ambiguous. There are 15 residues in the CDR3. The germline gives CDR1 SGDLS, CDR2 YYNGEE. V dropped 4 bases and J dropped 5 bases, with 18 bases sitting between them. The CDR3 here is CASSHWAVGVYGYTF. The CDR3 DNA is TGTGCCAGCAGCCACTGGGCGGTCGGTGTGTATGGCTACACCTTC.

The V gene is TRBV19, the J gene TRBJ1-3; TRBD1 is a possible D gene (5 bases). V was shortened by 5 bases and J by 0 bases, with 29 bases between the two germline ends. CDR1 is LNHDA and CDR2 is SQIVND in the germline V gene (reference sequence). This CDR3 comprises 21 residues. The DNA for the CDR3 is TGTGCCAGTAGTGTCCCCGGCATCAGGGATTCCTCCCTTCTCTCTGGAAACACCATATATTTT. The encoded protein is CASSVPGIRDSSLLSGNTIYF.

This clone was observed a handful of times. V gene TRBV9 combines with J gene TRBJ2-3; D remains ambiguous. Trimming left V 0 bases short and J 2 bases short, with 13 bases between. Germline lookup yields CDR1 SGDLS and CDR2 YYNGEE. CDR3 length equals 16 residues. CDR3 sequence (DNA): TGTGCCAGCAGCGTAGGTCACGGATCCTTCACAGATACGCAGTATTTT. This encodes CASSVGHGSFTDTQYF.

This clone was detected a few times. J is TRBJ1-2 and V is TRBV29-1; TRBD1 matches at 7 bases. This CDR3 contains 11 residues. The V segment lost 3 bases and the J segment 8 bases; nucleotides outside the gene matches: 3. The germline V gene encodes CDR1 SQVTM and CDR2 ANQGSEA. The CDR3 protein is CSVDSGGGYTF. DNA of the CDR3: TGCAGCGTTGATTCAGGGGGAGGCTACACCTTC.

J is TRBJ2-7 and V is TRBV21-1; TRBD2 is the table's D call, not checked against the DNA. TRBV21-1 is flagged as a pseudogene. The CDR3 runs to 13 residues. The CDR3 spells CASSNPGRLAGPF. CDR3 coding DNA: TGTGCCAGCAGCAACCCCGGTAGGCTAGCGGGGCCGTTC.

The chain has TRBV10-3 and TRBJ2-3; 11 bases align to TRBD1. The CDR3 is made up of 14 amino acids. With 6 bases clipped from V and 4 bases from J, the junction kept 3 bases outside the gene matches. The germline V gene encodes CDR1 ENHRY and CDR2 SYGVKD. The CDR3 nucleotides are TGTGCCATCAGGGGGACAGGGGGTGCAGATACGCAGTATTTT. This gives the protein CAIRGTGGADTQYF.

The chain is built from TRBV4-1 and TRBJ2-2; the match to TRBD1 covers 9 bases. The V gene's germline CDR1 is MGHRA and CDR2 YSYEKL. V gave up 4 bases and J gave up 6 bases; unmatched junction bases: 6. CDR3 length: 15 residues. The CDR3 is CASSPDRTGAGELFF. As DNA, the CDR3 is TGCGCCAGCAGCCCCGATAGGACAGGGGCCGGGGAGCTGTTTTTT.

The chain joins TRBV6-6 to TRBJ2-1; D is unclear. This CDR3 is built from 12 residues. Per germline, CDR1 MNHNY and CDR2 SVGAGI (reference sequence). The V gene lost 0 bases and the J gene lost 6 bases, with 3 bases spanning the gap. CDR3: CASSYSTNEQFF. The CDR3 coding sequence is TGTGCCAGCAGTTACTCCACCAATGAGCAGTTCTTC.

The chain carries TRBV11-2 and TRBJ1-2; D perhaps matches TRBD1 (5 bases). This CDR3 has 14 residues. Germline V gene lookup returns CDR1 SGHAT and CDR2 FQNNGV. V lost 5 bases and J 6 bases, leaving 16 bases between the germline ends. The CDR3 nucleotides read TGTGCCAGCAGCCAAAGGTCGGACATCGATGGCTACACCTTC. Translating it yields CASSQRSDIDGYTF.

The chain is built from TRBV7-3 and TRBJ2-5, with D maybe TRBD2 (6 bases). V lost 1 base and J 1 base, leaving 22 bases between the germline ends. CDR1 and CDR2 (germline): SGHTA, FQGTGA. The length of the CDR3 is 19 residues. CDR3 coding DNA: TGTGCCAGCAGCTTAATTTGGTGGAGGGAGGAGGGTTTCCAAGAGACCCAGTACTTC. This sequence encodes CASSLIWWREEGFQETQYF.

V usage is TRBV6-6 and J usage is TRBJ1-5; 9 bases agree with TRBD1. Germline CDR1 is MNHNY and CDR2 is SVGAGI (reference sequence). V was clipped by 4 bases and J by 5 bases; unmatched bases: 3. This CDR3 is built from 14 residues. CDR3 in amino acids: CASSSQGAHQPQHF. CDR3 DNA: TGTGCCAGCAGTTCACAGGGGGCACATCAGCCCCAGCATTTT.

This clone was detected only a few times. The V call is TRBV11-2, the J call TRBJ1-2; TRBD1 is a possible D gene (6 bases). The CDR3 contains 13 residues. The V and J ends lost 1 base and 4 bases respectively, with 7 bases between them. The germline V gene encodes CDR1 SGHAT and CDR2 FQNNGV. The DNA of the CDR3 is TGTGCCAGCAGCTTAGGACAGGCCTATGGCTACACCTTC. It specifies CASSLGQAYGYTF. Full variable domain (rest looked up from reference TRBV11-2 and TRBJ1-2): EAGVAQSPRYKIIEKRQSVAFWCNPISGHATLYWYQQILGQGPKLLIQFQNNGVVDDSQLPKDRFSAERLKGVDSTLKIQPAKLEDSAVYLCASSLGQAYGYTFGSGTRLTVV.

The genes are TRBV28 and TRBJ1-5; D ambiguous. Trimming took off 5 bases at V and 5 bases at J, with 16 bases between the two ends. The length of the CDR3 is 15 residues. From germline, CDR1 is MDHEN and CDR2 SYDVKM. CDR3 residues: CASSPTWTFYQPQHF. The CDR3 coding sequence is TGTGCCAGCAGTCCTACCTGGACTTTCTATCAGCCCCAGCATTTT.

This chain connects TRBV19 to TRBJ2-2; TRBD1 is a possible D gene (5 bases). V was shortened by 3 bases and J by 4 bases, with 15 bases between the two germline ends. Germline V gives CDR1 LNHDA, CDR2 SQIVND (reference sequence). The CDR3 has 16 residues. This CDR3 is CASSISGHRFTGELFF. The CDR3 coding sequence is TGTGCCAGTAGTATTTCTGGGCACAGGTTCACCGGGGAGCTGTTTTTT.

This clone was seen a handful of times. The chain has TRBV9 and TRBJ2-1; D unresolved. V lost 2 bases, J lost 9 bases, and 12 bases lay in between. The germline V gene encodes CDR1 SGDLS and CDR2 YYNGEE. This CDR3 spans 13 amino acids. CDR3 loop: CASSVEINREQFF. Written as DNA, the CDR3 is TGTGCCAGCAGCGTGGAAATCAACCGTGAGCAGTTCTTC. Full variable domain (missing parts from reference TRBV9 and TRBJ2-1): DSGVTQTPKHLITATGQRVTLRCSPRSGDLSVYWYQQSLDQGLQFLIQYYNGEERAKGNILERFSAQQFPDLHSELNLSSLELGDSALYFCASSVEINREQFFGPGTRLTVL.

This clone turned up a few times. This chain uses TRBV11-2 with TRBJ2-1; TRBD2 matches 7 bases. The CDR3 contains 17 residues. V lost 5 bases, J lost 2 bases, and 12 bases stayed unmatched. Germline V lookup: CDR1 SGHAT, CDR2 FQNNGV. The CDR3 here is CASSPSYGGGPYNEQFF. The CDR3 DNA is TGTGCCAGCAGCCCGAGTTATGGGGGAGGGCCCTACAATGAGCAGTTCTTC.

Concerning this clone: The junction departs from the called germline gene at one end, perhaps through a read error. The V gene is TRBV11-2, the J gene TRBJ2-1; 9 nucleotides match TRBD2. CDR3 length equals 17 residues. The germline CDR1 and CDR2 sequences are SGHAT and FQNNGV. The CDR3 is CASSLLGGRVPYNGQFF. The CDR3 DNA is TGTGCCAGCAGCTTACTTGGCGGGAGGGTCCCCTACAATGGGCAGTTCTTC.